This is a list of T cell receptor beta chains from one sample in a study of blood T cell repertoires in COVID-19. The assay was immunoSEQ multiplex PCR, and TCRdb's table has in-frame clones only and misses some. The sample includes about 41,000 clones, 87% seen only once; the top ten take roughly 4.5%. What was sequenced was peripheral blood. The receptors derive from a man aged 55-75 years with acute or convalescent COVID-19. The CDR3 runs from the conserved cysteine through the conserved F or W. Fields, in order: J gene, D gene, clone size, V gene, CDR3 DNA, CDR3 protein. A D gene is named only where the DNA matches it firmly. Some rows mark clone size as missing; the rest say once, few, many or name a class of expanded clone.

j_call: TRBJ1-2; d_call: .; clone_size: .; v_call: TRBV13; cdr3_nt: TGTGCCAGCAGCTTAGGAGGACTGGACTATGGCTACACCTTC; cdr3_aa: CASSLGGLDYGYTF
j_call: TRBJ1-2; d_call: TRBD1; clone_size: .; v_call: TRBV30; cdr3_nt: TGTGCCTGGGGACAGGGCGGAGGCTACACCTTC; cdr3_aa: CAWGQGGGYTF
j_call: TRBJ1-1; d_call: .; clone_size: .; v_call: TRBV13; cdr3_nt: TGTGCCAGCAGCCCAACCCGGGGGGGACGGTTGAACACTGAAGCTTTCTTT; cdr3_aa: CASSPTRGGRLNTEAFF
j_call: TRBJ2-3; d_call: .; clone_size: .; v_call: TRBV2; cdr3_nt: TGTGCCAGCAGTGCCGGGACAAGAACAGATACGCAGTATTTT; cdr3_aa: CASSAGTRTDTQYF
j_call: TRBJ2-1; d_call: TRBD2; clone_size: .; v_call: TRBV6-5; cdr3_nt: TGTGCCAGCAGGGAGACTAGCGGGGGGATGAATGAGCAGTTCTTC; cdr3_aa: CASRETSGGMNEQFF
j_call: TRBJ1-2; d_call: .; clone_size: .; v_call: TRBV9; cdr3_nt: TGTGCCAGCAGCGTAGCTCCTCCGGGCCGGGGGACCGGTGACTATGGCTACACCTTC; cdr3_aa: CASSVAPPGRGTGDYGYTF
j_call: TRBJ1-2; d_call: TRBD1; clone_size: .; v_call: TRBV5-6; cdr3_nt: TGTGCCAGCAGCTTCGACAGGGTAGGAAATGGCTACACCTTC; cdr3_aa: CASSFDRVGNGYTF
j_call: TRBJ2-7; d_call: .; clone_size: .; v_call: TRBV4-1; cdr3_nt: TGCGCCAGCAGCCAAGATGGTGGGTTCCGGGCCTACGAGCAGTACTTC; cdr3_aa: CASSQDGGFRAYEQYF
j_call: TRBJ2-5; d_call: TRBD2; clone_size: .; v_call: TRBV24-1; cdr3_nt: TGTGCCACCAGTGACCCCGGGGTAGCGGGGTCCCAAGAGACCCAGTACTTC; cdr3_aa: CATSDPGVAGSQETQYF
j_call: TRBJ2-1; d_call: .; clone_size: .; v_call: TRBV7-9; cdr3_nt: TGTGCCAGCAGCCCCACCCACAGGATTACCTCCTACAATGAGCAGTTCTTC; cdr3_aa: CASSPTHRITSYNEQFF
j_call: TRBJ1-1; d_call: .; clone_size: .; v_call: TRBV3-1/TRBV3-2; cdr3_nt: TGTGCCAGCAGCCCGTGGGACTCTTGGGGGACTGAAGCTTTCTTT; cdr3_aa: CASSPWDSWGTEAFF
j_call: TRBJ1-5; d_call: .; clone_size: .; v_call: TRBV14; cdr3_nt: TGTGCCAGCAGCCCCTTAAGGAAAGGTCGGGGGGCATATTATAGCAATCAGCCCCAGCATTTT; cdr3_aa: CASSPLRKGRGAYYSNQPQHF
j_call: TRBJ2-7; d_call: .; clone_size: .; v_call: TRBV12-3/TRBV12-4; cdr3_nt: TGTGCCAGCGTGCCGGGGACCTACGAGCAGTACTTC; cdr3_aa: CASVPGTYEQYF
j_call: TRBJ1-1; d_call: .; clone_size: .; v_call: TRBV7-9; cdr3_nt: TGTGCCAGCAGCCCCCCCCCGACAGGGAACACTGAAGCTTTCTTT; cdr3_aa: CASSPPPTGNTEAFF
j_call: TRBJ1-6; d_call: .; clone_size: .; v_call: TRBV27; cdr3_nt: TGTGCCAGCACCTCGGACTTAAGCTCCTATAATTCACCCCTCCACTTT; cdr3_aa: CASTSDLSSYNSPLHF
j_call: TRBJ2-7; d_call: .; clone_size: .; v_call: TRBV2; cdr3_nt: TGTGCCAGCAGTGAATCAGGGCAGGGCTACGAGCAGTACTTC; cdr3_aa: CASSESGQGYEQYF
j_call: TRBJ2-3; d_call: .; clone_size: .; v_call: TRBV5-4; cdr3_nt: TGTGCCAGCAGCTTTCTTGGAGGGGACACAGATACGCAGTATTTT; cdr3_aa: CASSFLGGDTDTQYF
j_call: TRBJ1-5; d_call: .; clone_size: .; v_call: TRBV4-2; cdr3_nt: TGTGCCAGCAGCCAAGAGGGCCCTGTGGGCAATCAGCCCCAGCATTTT; cdr3_aa: CASSQEGPVGNQPQHF
j_call: TRBJ2-1; d_call: TRBD2; clone_size: .; v_call: TRBV6-5; cdr3_nt: TGTGCCAGCAAGAGCGGGGGGGCTAATGAGCAGTTCTTC; cdr3_aa: CASKSGGANEQFF
j_call: TRBJ2-2; d_call: TRBD1; clone_size: .; v_call: TRBV28; cdr3_nt: TGTGCCAGCAGTCCCTCCGCCGGGACAGCCAACACCGGGGAGCTGTTTTTT; cdr3_aa: CASSPSAGTANTGELFF
j_call: TRBJ2-2; d_call: TRBD2; clone_size: .; v_call: TRBV7-2; cdr3_nt: TGTGCCAGCAGTTTTCGCGGGGGGAACACCGGGGAGCTGTTTTTT; cdr3_aa: CASSFRGGNTGELFF
j_call: TRBJ2-1; d_call: TRBD2; clone_size: few; v_call: TRBV6-5; cdr3_nt: TGTGCCAGCGGGACTAGTCCAACCTACAATGAGCAGTTCTTC; cdr3_aa: CASGTSPTYNEQFF
j_call: TRBJ2-1; d_call: TRBD2; clone_size: .; v_call: TRBV25-1; cdr3_nt: TGTGCCAGCAGTGAATCTCCAGCTATAGCGGGGGGTAACAATGAGCAGTTCTTC; cdr3_aa: CASSESPAIAGGNNEQFF
j_call: TRBJ2-5; d_call: .; clone_size: few; v_call: TRBV30; cdr3_nt: TGTGCCTGGAGTGAAGGACAGCACATGTGGACCCAGTACTTC; cdr3_aa: CAWSEGQHMWTQYF
j_call: TRBJ1-2; d_call: .; clone_size: once; v_call: TRBV6-1; cdr3_nt: TGTGCCAGCAGTGAAGGGGCCTCCTATGGCTACACCTTC; cdr3_aa: CASSEGASYGYTF
j_call: TRBJ1-4; d_call: .; clone_size: .; v_call: TRBV14; cdr3_nt: TGTGCCAGCAGCCAAGATCGGCAGGGTGAACTGTTTTTT; cdr3_aa: CASSQDRQGELFF
j_call: TRBJ2-1; d_call: TRBD2; clone_size: .; v_call: TRBV25-1; cdr3_nt: TGTGCCAGCAGAGAGACAAGACTAGCCCACAATGAGCAGTTCTTC; cdr3_aa: CASRETRLAHNEQFF
j_call: TRBJ2-3; d_call: .; clone_size: .; v_call: TRBV20-1; cdr3_nt: TGCAGTGCTACCCCGGGGACGCAGTATTTT; cdr3_aa: CSATPGTQYF
j_call: TRBJ1-3; d_call: TRBD1; clone_size: medium-sized; v_call: TRBV28; cdr3_nt: TGTGCCAGCAGCCCGATGCAGGGGGCTGGAAACACCATATATTTT; cdr3_aa: CASSPMQGAGNTIYF
j_call: TRBJ2-3; d_call: .; clone_size: .; v_call: TRBV4-3; cdr3_nt: TGCGCCAGCAGCCAAGGGCTGGCGGGTCCGGGGGATACGCAGTATTTT; cdr3_aa: CASSQGLAGPGDTQYF
j_call: TRBJ2-7; d_call: TRBD1; clone_size: .; v_call: TRBV4-3; cdr3_nt: TGCGCCAGCAGCCAGGCGGCGACAGGGGGCTTCTACGAGCAGTACTTC; cdr3_aa: CASSQAATGGFYEQYF
j_call: TRBJ1-6; d_call: TRBD1; clone_size: .; v_call: TRBV7-6; cdr3_nt: TGTGCCATCAAAAGCGGGGGACAGGGGGATTCACCCCTCCACTTT; cdr3_aa: CAIKSGGQGDSPLHF
j_call: TRBJ1-2; d_call: .; clone_size: .; v_call: TRBV3-1/TRBV3-2; cdr3_nt: TGTGCCAGCAGCCAAGAGATCCAGGGTCGGGGCTACACCTTC; cdr3_aa: CASSQEIQGRGYTF
j_call: TRBJ2-3; d_call: .; clone_size: .; v_call: TRBV15; cdr3_nt: TGTGCCACGACCGGGACAACCTTTAACACAGATACGCAGTATTTT; cdr3_aa: CATTGTTFNTDTQYF
j_call: TRBJ2-7; d_call: .; clone_size: .; v_call: TRBV20-1; cdr3_nt: TGCAGTGCTAGTTCGTACGGACAGAGCAGTTACGAGCAGTACTTC; cdr3_aa: CSASSYGQSSYEQYF
j_call: TRBJ2-1; d_call: .; clone_size: .; v_call: TRBV6-5; cdr3_nt: TGTGCCAGCAGTTCGGGGGATGAGCAGTTCTTC; cdr3_aa: CASSSGDEQFF
j_call: TRBJ1-5; d_call: TRBD1; clone_size: .; v_call: TRBV6-5; cdr3_nt: TGTGCCAGCAGACTCGACAGGGATAGCAATCAGCCCCAGCATTTT; cdr3_aa: CASRLDRDSNQPQHF
j_call: TRBJ1-5; d_call: .; clone_size: .; v_call: TRBV30; cdr3_nt: TGTGCCTGGAGTTCCTCAGGGGCCCTAAGCAATCAGCCCCAGCATTTT; cdr3_aa: CAWSSSGALSNQPQHF
j_call: TRBJ1-2; d_call: TRBD1; clone_size: .; v_call: TRBV3-1/TRBV3-2; cdr3_nt: TGTGCCAGCAGCCACAAGGGACAGCTCTATGGCTACACCTTC; cdr3_aa: CASSHKGQLYGYTF
j_call: TRBJ1-5; d_call: .; clone_size: .; v_call: TRBV19; cdr3_nt: TGTGCCAGTAGTATAAAACAGCTCAATCAGCCCCAGCATTTT; cdr3_aa: CASSIKQLNQPQHF
j_call: TRBJ1-4; d_call: TRBD1; clone_size: .; v_call: TRBV3-1/TRBV3-2; cdr3_nt: TGTGCCAGCAGCCCGGGACAGGGAAATGAAAAACTGTTTTTT; cdr3_aa: CASSPGQGNEKLFF
j_call: TRBJ2-7; d_call: .; clone_size: .; v_call: TRBV30; cdr3_nt: TGTGCCTGGAGTCCCCTGGGGCGGCCGGACGAGCAGTACTTC; cdr3_aa: CAWSPLGRPDEQYF
j_call: TRBJ1-2; d_call: .; clone_size: .; v_call: TRBV19; cdr3_nt: TGTGCCAGTAGTATACGGGCGACGGGGGGCTACACCTTC; cdr3_aa: CASSIRATGGYTF
j_call: TRBJ2-1; d_call: .; clone_size: .; v_call: TRBV5-1; cdr3_nt: TGCGCCAGCAGTTCAACAGTGGGCTCCTACAATGAGCAGTTCTTC; cdr3_aa: CASSSTVGSYNEQFF
j_call: TRBJ2-5; d_call: .; clone_size: once; v_call: TRBV19; cdr3_nt: TGTGCCAGTAGTTTCCTTCAAGAGACCCAGTACTTC; cdr3_aa: CASSFLQETQYF
j_call: TRBJ2-5; d_call: TRBD2; clone_size: .; v_call: TRBV6-5; cdr3_nt: TGTGCCAGCAGTTACCGGGGGGGCTTAGAGACCCAGTACTTC; cdr3_aa: CASSYRGGLETQYF
j_call: TRBJ2-5; d_call: TRBD2; clone_size: .; v_call: TRBV5-1; cdr3_nt: TGCGCCAGCAGCTGGGGGACTAGCGGGGGAAGACAAGAGACCCAGTACTTC; cdr3_aa: CASSWGTSGGRQETQYF
j_call: TRBJ1-1; d_call: .; clone_size: .; v_call: TRBV9; cdr3_nt: TGTGCCAGTGGAGGGCTGGACACTGAAGCTTTCTTT; cdr3_aa: CASGGLDTEAFF
j_call: TRBJ1-2; d_call: TRBD1; clone_size: .; v_call: TRBV2; cdr3_nt: TGTGCCAGCAGAACAGGGGCGGTGGTTGGCTACACCTTC; cdr3_aa: CASRTGAVVGYTF
j_call: TRBJ1-1; d_call: .; clone_size: .; v_call: TRBV3-1/TRBV3-2; cdr3_nt: TGTGCCAGCCTCGGCTCGGACAAGAACACTGAAGCTTTCTTT; cdr3_aa: CASLGSDKNTEAFF
j_call: TRBJ2-2; d_call: .; clone_size: .; v_call: TRBV30; cdr3_nt: TGTGCCTGGAGCGGCCTTGCGGGGCACACCGGGGAGCTGTTTTTT; cdr3_aa: CAWSGLAGHTGELFF
j_call: TRBJ2-5; d_call: .; clone_size: .; v_call: TRBV6-5; cdr3_nt: TGTGCCAGCAGTTACTCGTCCAGCCAAGAGACCCAGTACTTC; cdr3_aa: CASSYSSSQETQYF
j_call: TRBJ2-7; d_call: .; clone_size: .; v_call: TRBV28; cdr3_nt: TGTGCCAGCAGTTTTTTCGGGATTTCCTACGAGCAGTACTTC; cdr3_aa: CASSFFGISYEQYF
j_call: TRBJ2-7; d_call: TRBD2; clone_size: .; v_call: TRBV6-2/TRBV6-3; cdr3_nt: TGTGCCAGCAGTTACAACACGAGACTAGCGGGGTCCTACGAGCAGTACTTC; cdr3_aa: CASSYNTRLAGSYEQYF
j_call: TRBJ1-4; d_call: .; clone_size: .; v_call: TRBV11-2; cdr3_nt: TGTGCCAGCAGCGCGGACATTGCATCTAATGAAAAACTGTTTTTT; cdr3_aa: CASSADIASNEKLFF
j_call: TRBJ2-7; d_call: .; clone_size: .; v_call: TRBV5-4; cdr3_nt: TGTGCCAGCAGCTTGGTTTCTAGTAACGAGCAGTACTTC; cdr3_aa: CASSLVSSNEQYF
j_call: TRBJ1-3; d_call: .; clone_size: once; v_call: TRBV6-6; cdr3_nt: TGTGCCAGCAGACAAATTGACTCTGGAAACACCATATATTTT; cdr3_aa: CASRQIDSGNTIYF